This T cell receptor (beta chain) was recorded in a study of blood T cells in healthy people across ages. Points from the study as a whole: While age rose, TCR beta diversity per million T cells dropped in a roughly linear way. Not knowing donor CMV status may have confounded expanded clonotype changes. Diversity figures derived from one million T cells were judged to underestimate the true value.

This clonotype turned up a few times. Its antigen is still unknown. There are 14 residues in the CDR3. Deletions cut 4 bases from V and 4 bases from J, with 8 bases between. Per germline, CDR1 ENHRY and CDR2 SYGVKD. Alongside a J-beta primer mix, a sample-barcoded 5' primer served in a second PCR lasting about 6 to 11 cycles. Unique molecular identifiers of 12 random nucleotides labeled each cDNA. TCRdb re-analysed the 5' RACE reads in MiXCR, keeping a single row per CDR3 protein. Here the sample spans 700,000 to 950,000 distinct CDR3 sequences, 35% to 45% being singletons. This TCR was sampled from a woman between 55 and 75 years old in good health. The J gene is TRBJ1-6, the V gene TRBV10-3, with D uncertain. Sequenced: blood. In DNA, the CDR3 is TGTGCCATCAGTGGAAAAGAGTATAATTCACCCCTCCACTTT. Amino acids: CAISGKEYNSPLHF.